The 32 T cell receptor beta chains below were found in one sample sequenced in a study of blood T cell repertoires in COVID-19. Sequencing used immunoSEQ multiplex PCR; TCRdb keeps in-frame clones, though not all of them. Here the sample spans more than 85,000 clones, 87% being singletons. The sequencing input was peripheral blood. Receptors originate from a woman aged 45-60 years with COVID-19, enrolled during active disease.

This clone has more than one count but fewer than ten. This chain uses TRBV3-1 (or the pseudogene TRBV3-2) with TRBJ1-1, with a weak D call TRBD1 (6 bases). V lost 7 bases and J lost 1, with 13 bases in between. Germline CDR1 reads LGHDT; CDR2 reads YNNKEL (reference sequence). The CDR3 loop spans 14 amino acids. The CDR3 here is CASTPLQGNTEAFF. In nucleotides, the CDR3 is TGTGCCAGCACTCCATTACAGGGGAACACTGAAGCTTTCTTT.

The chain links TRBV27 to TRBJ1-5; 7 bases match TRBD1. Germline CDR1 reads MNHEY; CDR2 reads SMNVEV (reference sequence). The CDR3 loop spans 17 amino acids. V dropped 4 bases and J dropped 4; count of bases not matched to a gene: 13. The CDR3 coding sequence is TGTGCCAGCAGTTCAATACAGGGGATTAGGGTTAATCAGCCCCAGCATTTT. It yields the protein CASSSIQGIRVNQPQHF.

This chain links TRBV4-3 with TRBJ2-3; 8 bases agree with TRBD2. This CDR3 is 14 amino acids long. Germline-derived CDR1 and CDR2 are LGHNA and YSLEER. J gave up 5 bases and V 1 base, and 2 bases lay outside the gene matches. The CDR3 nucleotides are TGCGCCAGCAGCCAAGGAGCGGGGGAAGATACGCAGTATTTT. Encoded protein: CASSQGAGEDTQYF.

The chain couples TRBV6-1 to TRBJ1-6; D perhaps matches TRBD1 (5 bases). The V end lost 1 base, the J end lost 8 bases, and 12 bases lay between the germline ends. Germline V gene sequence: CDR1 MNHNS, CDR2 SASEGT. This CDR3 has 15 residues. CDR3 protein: CASSEDIDRYSPLHF. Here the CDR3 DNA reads TGTGCCAGCAGTGAAGATATCGACAGATATTCACCCCTCCACTTT.

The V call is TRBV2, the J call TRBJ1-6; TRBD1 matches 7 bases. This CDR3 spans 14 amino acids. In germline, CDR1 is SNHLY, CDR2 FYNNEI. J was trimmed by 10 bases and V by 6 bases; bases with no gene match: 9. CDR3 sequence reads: CASRNGQVGSPLHF. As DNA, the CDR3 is TGTGCCAGCAGAAACGGACAGGTTGGCTCACCCCTCCACTTT.

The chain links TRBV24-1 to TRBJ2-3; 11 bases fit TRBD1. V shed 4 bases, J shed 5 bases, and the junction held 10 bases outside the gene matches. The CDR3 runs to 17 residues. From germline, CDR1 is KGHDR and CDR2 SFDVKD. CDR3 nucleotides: TGTGCCACCAGTGACCCCCGGACAGGGGGCAAGGGAGATACGCAGTATTTT. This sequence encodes CATSDPRTGGKGDTQYF.

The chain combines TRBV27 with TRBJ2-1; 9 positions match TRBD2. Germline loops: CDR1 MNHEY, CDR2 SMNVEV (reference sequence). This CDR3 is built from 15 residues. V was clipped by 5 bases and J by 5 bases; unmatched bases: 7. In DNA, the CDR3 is TGTGCCAGCAGTATTAGCGGGGGTTCTCACAATGAGCAGTTCTTC. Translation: CASSISGGSHNEQFF.

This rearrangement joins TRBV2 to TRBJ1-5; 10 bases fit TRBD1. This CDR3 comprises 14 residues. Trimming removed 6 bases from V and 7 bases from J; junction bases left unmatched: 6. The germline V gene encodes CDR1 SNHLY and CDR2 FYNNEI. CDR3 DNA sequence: TGTGCCAGCAGCGCGGGACAGGGGCGGCAGCCCCAGCATTTT. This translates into CASSAGQGRQPQHF.

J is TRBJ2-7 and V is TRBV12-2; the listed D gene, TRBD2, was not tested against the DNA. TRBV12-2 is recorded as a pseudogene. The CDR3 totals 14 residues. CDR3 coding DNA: TGTGCAAGTCGCTTCTCCGGGGGTTGGTACGAGCAGTACTTC. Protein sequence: CASRFSGGWYEQYF.

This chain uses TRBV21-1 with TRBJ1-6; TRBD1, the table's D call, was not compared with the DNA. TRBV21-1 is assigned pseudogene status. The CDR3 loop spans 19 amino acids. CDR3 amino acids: CASSKWADRRSSYNSPLHF. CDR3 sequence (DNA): TGTGCCAGCAGCAAATGGGCCGACAGGCGGAGCTCCTATAATTCACCCCTCCACTTT.

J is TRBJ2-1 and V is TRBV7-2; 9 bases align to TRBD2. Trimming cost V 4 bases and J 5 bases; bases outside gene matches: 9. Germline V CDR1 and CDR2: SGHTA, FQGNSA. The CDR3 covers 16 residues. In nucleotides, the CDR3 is TGTGCCAGCAGCTCAAGTGGCGGGGGGGCCCACAATGAGCAGTTCTTC. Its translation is CASSSSGGGAHNEQFF.

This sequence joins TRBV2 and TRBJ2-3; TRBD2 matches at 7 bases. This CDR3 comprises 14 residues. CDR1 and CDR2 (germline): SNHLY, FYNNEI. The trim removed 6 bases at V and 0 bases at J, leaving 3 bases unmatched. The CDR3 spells CASSGGLSTDTQYF. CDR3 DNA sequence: TGTGCCAGCAGCGGGGGGTTGAGCACAGATACGCAGTATTTT.

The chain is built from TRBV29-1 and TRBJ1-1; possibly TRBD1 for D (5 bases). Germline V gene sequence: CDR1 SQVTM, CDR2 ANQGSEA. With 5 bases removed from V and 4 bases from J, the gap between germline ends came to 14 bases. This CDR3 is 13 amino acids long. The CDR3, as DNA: TGCAGCGTTCAAGGAGGGGAGGGCACTGAAGCTTTCTTT. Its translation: CSVQGGEGTEAFF.

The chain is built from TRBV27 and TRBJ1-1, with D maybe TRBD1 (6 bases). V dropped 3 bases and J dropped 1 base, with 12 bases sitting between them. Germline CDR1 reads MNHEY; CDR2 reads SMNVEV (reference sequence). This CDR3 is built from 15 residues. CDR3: CASSFSGTSNTEAFF. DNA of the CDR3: TGTGCCAGCAGTTTTTCCGGGACATCGAACACTGAAGCTTTCTTT.

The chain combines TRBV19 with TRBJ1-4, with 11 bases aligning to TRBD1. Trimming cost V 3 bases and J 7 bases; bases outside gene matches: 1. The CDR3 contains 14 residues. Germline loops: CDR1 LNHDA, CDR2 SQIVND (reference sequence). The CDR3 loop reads CASSIGTGGEKLFF. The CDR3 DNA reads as TGTGCCAGTAGTATCGGGACAGGGGGTGAAAAACTGTTTTTT.

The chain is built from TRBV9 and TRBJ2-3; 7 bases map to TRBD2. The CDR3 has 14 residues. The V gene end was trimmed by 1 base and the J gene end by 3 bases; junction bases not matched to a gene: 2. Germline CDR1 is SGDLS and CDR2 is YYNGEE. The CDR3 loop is CASSVRTSTDTQYF. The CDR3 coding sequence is TGTGCCAGCAGCGTACGGACTAGTACAGATACGCAGTATTTT.

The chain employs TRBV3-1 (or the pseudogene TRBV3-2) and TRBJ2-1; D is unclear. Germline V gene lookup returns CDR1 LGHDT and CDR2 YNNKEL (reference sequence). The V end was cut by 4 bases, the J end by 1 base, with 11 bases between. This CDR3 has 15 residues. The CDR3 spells CASSLSMLSYNEQFF. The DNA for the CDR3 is TGTGCCAGCAGCCTCTCTATGCTATCCTACAATGAGCAGTTCTTC.

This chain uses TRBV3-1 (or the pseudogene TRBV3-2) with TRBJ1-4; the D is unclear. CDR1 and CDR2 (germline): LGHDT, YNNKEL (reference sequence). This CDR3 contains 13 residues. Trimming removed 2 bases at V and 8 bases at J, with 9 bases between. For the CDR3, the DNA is TGTGCCAGCAGCCAATCAAGCCGAGAAAAACTGTTTTTT. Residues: CASSQSSREKLFF.

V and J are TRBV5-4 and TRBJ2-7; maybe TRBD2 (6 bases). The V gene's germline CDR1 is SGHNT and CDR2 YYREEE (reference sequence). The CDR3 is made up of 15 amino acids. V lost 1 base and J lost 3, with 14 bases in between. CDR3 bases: TGTGCCAGCAGCTTGCCGTCGGGGGTCGGCTACGAGCAGTACTTC. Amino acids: CASSLPSGVGYEQYF. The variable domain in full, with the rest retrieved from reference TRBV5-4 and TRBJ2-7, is ETGVTQSPTHLIKTRGQQVTLRCSSQSGHNTVSWYQQALGQGPQFIFQYYREEENGRGNFPPRFSGLQFPNYSSELNVNALELDDSALYLCASSLPSGVGYEQYFGPGTRLTVT.

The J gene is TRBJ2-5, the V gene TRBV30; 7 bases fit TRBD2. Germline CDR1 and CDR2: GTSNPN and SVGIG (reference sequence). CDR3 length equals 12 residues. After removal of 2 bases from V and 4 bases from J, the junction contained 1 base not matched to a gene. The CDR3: CAWSLAAETQYF. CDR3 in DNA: TGTGCCTGGAGTCTAGCGGCAGAGACCCAGTACTTC.

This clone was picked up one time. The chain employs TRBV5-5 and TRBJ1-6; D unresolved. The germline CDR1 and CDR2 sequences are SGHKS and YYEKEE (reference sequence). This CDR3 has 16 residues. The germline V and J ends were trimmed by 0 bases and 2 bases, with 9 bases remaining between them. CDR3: CASSLDPGTYNSPLHF. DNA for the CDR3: TGTGCCAGCAGCTTGGATCCGGGAACCTATAATTCACCCCTCCACTTT.

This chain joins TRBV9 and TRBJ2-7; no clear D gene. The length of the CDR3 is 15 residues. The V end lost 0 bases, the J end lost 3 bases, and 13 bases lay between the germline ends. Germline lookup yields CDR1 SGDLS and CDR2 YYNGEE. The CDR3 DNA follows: TGTGCCAGCAGCGTAGTCCAGGTCACCCACTACGAGCAGTACTTC. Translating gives CASSVVQVTHYEQYF.

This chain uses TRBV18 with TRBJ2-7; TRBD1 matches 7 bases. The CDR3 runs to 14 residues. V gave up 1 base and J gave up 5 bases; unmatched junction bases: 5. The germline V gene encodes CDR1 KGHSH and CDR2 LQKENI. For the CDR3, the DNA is TGTGCCAGCTCACCACAGGGGGCCCCCAACGAGCAGTACTTC. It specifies CASSPQGAPNEQYF.

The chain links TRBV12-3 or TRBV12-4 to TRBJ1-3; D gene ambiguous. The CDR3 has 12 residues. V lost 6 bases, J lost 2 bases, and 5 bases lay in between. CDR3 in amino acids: CASSTAGNTIYF. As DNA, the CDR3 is TGTGCCAGCAGCACGGCTGGAAACACCATATATTTT.

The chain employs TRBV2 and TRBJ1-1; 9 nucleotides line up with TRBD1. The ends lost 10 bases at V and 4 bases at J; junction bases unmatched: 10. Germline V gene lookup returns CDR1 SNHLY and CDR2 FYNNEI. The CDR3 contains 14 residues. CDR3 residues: CATRQGEKTTEAFF. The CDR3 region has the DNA TGTGCCACTCGACAGGGGGAAAAGACCACTGAAGCTTTCTTT.

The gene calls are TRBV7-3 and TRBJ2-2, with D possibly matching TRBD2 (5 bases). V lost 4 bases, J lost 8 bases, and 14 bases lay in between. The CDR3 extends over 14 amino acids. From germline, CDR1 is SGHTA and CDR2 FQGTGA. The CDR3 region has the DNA TGTGCCAGCAGCTCCTCGGAGCGGCGGGGGGAGCTGTTTTTT. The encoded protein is CASSSSERRGELFF.

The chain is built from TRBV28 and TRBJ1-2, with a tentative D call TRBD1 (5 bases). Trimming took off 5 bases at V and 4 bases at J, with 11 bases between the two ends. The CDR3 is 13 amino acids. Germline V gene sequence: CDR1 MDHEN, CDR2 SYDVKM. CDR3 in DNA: TGTGCCAGCAGTATGTCCACAGGCTATGGCTACACCTTC. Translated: CASSMSTGYGYTF.

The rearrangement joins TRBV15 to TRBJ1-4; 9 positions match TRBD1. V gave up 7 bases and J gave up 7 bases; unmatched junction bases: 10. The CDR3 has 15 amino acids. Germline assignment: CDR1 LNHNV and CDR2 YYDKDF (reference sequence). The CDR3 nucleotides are TGTGCCACCAACCGGGACAGGGCACGTTTTGAAAAACTGTTTTTT. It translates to CATNRDRARFEKLFF.

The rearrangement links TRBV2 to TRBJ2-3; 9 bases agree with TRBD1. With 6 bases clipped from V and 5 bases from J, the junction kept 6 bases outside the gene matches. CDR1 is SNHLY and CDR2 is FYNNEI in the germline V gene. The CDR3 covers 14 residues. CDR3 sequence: CASSAGTGRDTQYF. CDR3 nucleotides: TGTGCCAGCAGCGCCGGGACAGGGAGAGATACGCAGTATTTT.

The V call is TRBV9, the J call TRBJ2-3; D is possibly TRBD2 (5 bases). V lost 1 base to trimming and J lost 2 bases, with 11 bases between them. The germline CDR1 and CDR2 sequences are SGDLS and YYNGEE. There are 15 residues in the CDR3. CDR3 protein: CASSVSGIVTDTQYF. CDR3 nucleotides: TGTGCCAGCAGCGTAAGCGGTATTGTCACAGATACGCAGTATTTT.

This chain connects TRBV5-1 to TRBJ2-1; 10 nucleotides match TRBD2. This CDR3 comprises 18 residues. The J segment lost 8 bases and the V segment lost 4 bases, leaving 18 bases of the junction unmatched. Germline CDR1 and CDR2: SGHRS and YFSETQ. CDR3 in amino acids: CASSPGRTSGGLYDEQFF. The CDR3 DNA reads TGCGCCAGCAGCCCCGGACGGACTAGCGGAGGCCTCTATGATGAGCAGTTCTTC.

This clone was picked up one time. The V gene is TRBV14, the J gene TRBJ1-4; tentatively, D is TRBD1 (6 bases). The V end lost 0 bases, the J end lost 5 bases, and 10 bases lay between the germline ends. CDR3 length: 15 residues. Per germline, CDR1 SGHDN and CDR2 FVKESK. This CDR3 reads CASSQDSGGNEKLFF. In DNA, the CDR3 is TGTGCCAGCAGCCAAGATTCGGGGGGCAATGAAAAACTGTTTTTT.